This T cell receptor beta chain was sequenced for a study of regulatory T cells in long-lasting Graves disease. This CDR3 has 17 amino acids. Germline values: CDR1 LGHNA, CDR2 YNFKEQ. V lost 1 base to trimming and J lost 4 bases; unmatched junction nucleotides: 5. A few counts support this clonotype. Time point here: newly diagnosed GD, antithyroid drugs for less than 3 months. RNA extracted from PBMCs served as the sequencing template. The authors built TCR beta libraries using iRepertoire HTBI primers and Arm-PCR of CDR3 regions. TCRdb processed the multiplex PCR reads anew with MiXCR; each CDR3 protein has one entry. The sample consists of a few hundred thousand distinct CDR3 sequences, approximately 16% of them appearing once. The data also belong to a second study, concerning T cells in Graves' hyperthyroidism and ophthalmopathy.

The input for sequencing was peripheral blood mononuclear cells (PBMCs), taken at new diagnosis, from a patient treated with antithyroid drugs. The TCR comes from a man aged 40-49 years with Graves disease. J is TRBJ2-5 and V is TRBV4-2; TRBD2 agrees at 14 bases. CDR3 protein: CASSQAGLAGGGETQYF. The CDR3 DNA follows: TGTGCCAGCAGCCAAGCCGGACTAGCGGGGGGTGGAGAGACCCAGTACTTC.